Shown below are 10 T cell receptor beta chains from a single sample sequenced in a study of blood T cell repertoires in COVID-19. Assay used: immunoSEQ multiplex PCR; TCRdb lists only in-frame clones, some missing. The data show about 70,000 clones, with roughly 86% seen just once and roughly 12% held by the top ten. The source material was peripheral blood. These receptors all come from a human donor in a cohort sampled during active COVID-19.

The V call is TRBV7-9, the J call TRBJ2-3; TRBD1 aligns across 7 bases. From germline, CDR1 is SEHNR and CDR2 FQNEAQ (reference sequence). CDR3 length: 15 residues. V lost 2 bases to trimming and J lost 1 base; unmatched junction nucleotides: 3. CDR3 in amino acids: CASSLRQGGTDTQYF. CDR3 bases: TGTGCCAGCAGCTTACGGCAGGGGGGCACAGATACGCAGTATTTT.

This chain connects TRBV5-5 to TRBJ2-3; D uncertain. The CDR3 loop spans 14 amino acids. Trimming removed 0 bases at V and 2 bases at J, with 7 bases between. The V gene's germline CDR1 is SGHKS and CDR2 YYEKEE (reference sequence). In DNA form, the CDR3 reads TGTGCCAGCAGCTTGGATGGCACCACAGATACGCAGTATTTT. Translation: CASSLDGTTDTQYF.

The table lists this clone with a count of one. The chain has TRBV12-3 or TRBV12-4 and TRBJ1-2; tentatively, D is TRBD1 (6 bases). The ends were cut back, 6 bases at V and 7 bases at J, with 12 bases in the middle. The CDR3 has 12 residues. The CDR3 sequence is CASSQARGGYTF. The CDR3 coding sequence is TGTGCCAGCAGCCAGGCCAGGGGTGGCTACACCTTC.

The rearrangement uses TRBV18 and TRBJ1-1; 9 bases are a match to TRBD1. Germline lookup yields CDR1 KGHSH and CDR2 LQKENI. This CDR3 spans 14 amino acids. Trimming cost V 2 bases and J 6 bases; bases outside gene matches: 4. The CDR3 is CASSPNRGLPEAFF. In nucleotides, the CDR3 is TGTGCCAGCTCACCAAACAGGGGGCTCCCTGAAGCTTTCTTT.

The chain links TRBV18 to TRBJ1-4; D is unresolved. V gave up 1 base and J gave up 8 bases, with 8 bases separating them. Looked up from germline, CDR1 is KGHSH and CDR2 is LQKENI. The CDR3 length is 13 residues. DNA for the CDR3: TGTGCCAGCTCACCACGAGGTTGGGAAAAACTGTTTTTT. Amino acids: CASSPRGWEKLFF.

DNA for the CDR3: TGTGCCAGCAGTTGGACAAGCTGGGGATCACCCCTCCACTTT. Its translation is CASSWTSWGSPLHF. The rearrangement joins TRBV6-5 to TRBJ1-6, with a tentative D call TRBD1 (5 bases). The CDR3 has 14 amino acids. Germline V gene lookup returns CDR1 MNHEY and CDR2 SVGAGI. The V end was cut by 4 bases, the J end by 10 bases, with 14 bases between.

The genes are TRBV5-4 and TRBJ1-1, with 7 bases matching TRBD1. CDR1 is SGHNT, CDR2 YYREEE, per germline (reference sequence). The CDR3 consists of 14 residues. Losses at the gene ends were 0 bases for V and 7 bases for J; bases not matched to a gene: 6. The CDR3 reads CASSLETGRGEAFF. The CDR3 DNA reads as TGTGCCAGCAGCTTGGAGACAGGGCGTGGTGAAGCTTTCTTT.

The chain couples TRBV27 to TRBJ2-7; the D gene is possibly TRBD1 (6 bases). Trimming took 0 bases from V and 2 from J, leaving 20 bases between them. The CDR3 has 18 residues. Looked up from germline, CDR1 is MNHEY and CDR2 is SMNVEV (reference sequence). As DNA, the CDR3 is TGTGCCAGCAGTTTATCAGCTTACAGGGCAGGGGATCCCTACGAGCAGTACTTC. It is translated as CASSLSAYRAGDPYEQYF.

This chain links TRBV6-5 with TRBJ1-2; D is unclear. CDR3 length: 12 amino acids. Germline V CDR1 and CDR2: MNHEY, SVGAGI. V was pared by 2 bases and J by 8 bases, with 9 bases between. The CDR3 nucleotides read TGTGCCAGCAGTTACAGCGAGGGAGGCTACACCTTC. Protein sequence: CASSYSEGGYTF.

The CDR3 is CASSSLTGEVGTDTQYF. The CDR3 bases are TGTGCCAGCAGCTCCCTTACAGGGGAGGTCGGCACAGATACGCAGTATTTT. This chain joins TRBV7-8 and TRBJ2-3; a possible D gene is TRBD1 (7 bases). CDR1 is SGHVS and CDR2 is FQNEAQ in the germline V gene. The V end was cut by 4 bases, the J end by 1 base, with 18 bases between. This CDR3 has 17 amino acids.